The 26 T cell receptor beta chains reported below all come from one sample, sequenced in a study of tumor T cells in aggressive B-cell lymphoma (dated 2017 in TCRdb). Library preparation employed the immunoSEQ multiplex PCR assay. The table comes from immuneACCESS by way of TCRdb, which keeps in-frame sequences with V and J called. Part of the clones is missing from these tables; in studies checked, under half for an unresolved V gene and the rest for unknown reasons. The sample has 7,000 to 8,000 clones on record, approximately 80% of them singletons. The ten largest clones capture under 5.5% of the sample. Sequencing used tumor tissue. The receptors were sampled from an adult with diffuse large B cell lymphoma.

This chain joins TRBV15 and TRBJ2-5, with TRBD2 matching over 15 bases. Losses at the gene ends were 3 bases for V and 0 bases for J; bases not matched to a gene: 5. The CDR3 consists of 18 residues. Germline values: CDR1 LNHNV, CDR2 YYDKDF (reference sequence). The CDR3 reads CATSRGGLAGGNQETQYF. The CDR3 DNA reads TGTGCCACCAGCAGGGGGGGACTAGCGGGAGGAAACCAAGAGACCCAGTACTTC.

V usage is TRBV7-8 and J usage is TRBJ2-7; TRBD2 matches at 12 bases. This CDR3 spans 16 amino acids. The V segment lost 4 bases and the J segment 5 bases; nucleotides outside the gene matches: 9. CDR1 SGHVS and CDR2 FQNEAQ come from the germline V gene. The chain's CDR3 is CASSSARLAGEDEQYF. In nucleotides, the CDR3 is TGTGCCAGCAGCTCCGCTCGACTAGCGGGAGAGGACGAGCAGTACTTC. Combining the CDR3 with reference TRBV7-8 and TRBJ2-7 gives the whole variable domain GAGVSQSPRYKVAKRGQDVALRCDPISGHVSLFWYQQALGQGPEFLTYFQNEAQLDKSGLPSDRFFAERPEGSVSTLKIQRTQQEDSAVYLCASSSARLAGEDEQYFGPGTRLTVT.

V usage is TRBV19 and J usage is TRBJ2-5; a weak D match, TRBD1 (8 bases). V was shortened by 2 bases and J by 4 bases, with 17 bases between the two germline ends. The germline CDR1 and CDR2 sequences are LNHDA and SQIVND (reference sequence). This CDR3 contains 16 residues. CDR3 bases: TGTGCCAGTAGTATAACCCCTACAGGGGGGGGAGAGACCCAGTACTTC. Protein: CASSITPTGGGETQYF.

V usage is TRBV9 and J usage is TRBJ1-2; 7 bases are shared with TRBD1. J lost 0 bases, V lost 4 bases, and 6 bases had no gene match. The CDR3 sequence is 15 residues long. From germline, CDR1 is SGDLS and CDR2 YYNGEE. The CDR3 coding sequence is TGTGCCAGCAGCCTTTACAGGGGTCCTAACTATGGCTACACCTTC. As protein: CASSLYRGPNYGYTF.

V usage is TRBV7-2 and J usage is TRBJ1-2; no clear D. The CDR3 runs to 11 residues. Deletions cut 5 bases from V and 13 bases from J, with 14 bases between. CDR1 SGHTA and CDR2 FQGNSA come from the germline V gene. The CDR3 coding sequence is TGTGCCAGCAGCCTGGGCCCTAAAGGCACCTTC. This sequence encodes CASSLGPKGTF.

The chain uses TRBV18 and TRBJ2-7, with no clear D. CDR1 is KGHSH, CDR2 LQKENI, per germline. V shed 0 bases and J shed 0 bases, with 3 bases lying between them. The CDR3 loop spans 13 amino acids. The DNA of the CDR3 is TGTGCCAGCTCACCACCGAGCTCCTACGAGCAGTACTTC. Translating it yields CASSPPSSYEQYF.

The chain uses TRBV21-1 and TRBJ1-5; the table's D call, TRBD1, has no DNA check behind it. TRBV21-1 is an annotated pseudogene. This CDR3 contains 17 residues. The CDR3 DNA reads as TGTGCCAGCAGCAAGGGGGGGACAGGGAGGAGTGAACAGCCCCAGCATTTT. This encodes CASSKGGTGRSEQPQHF.

The chain uses TRBV27 and TRBJ2-2, with 7 nucleotides matching TRBD1. This CDR3 is built from 15 residues. The J segment lost 0 bases and the V segment lost 6 bases, leaving 4 bases of the junction unmatched. The germline V gene encodes CDR1 MNHEY and CDR2 SMNVEV (reference sequence). The CDR3 coding sequence is TGTGCCAGCAGGGTCGGGACAGCGAACACCGGGGAGCTGTTTTTT. It translates to CASRVGTANTGELFF.

The chain links TRBV4-3 to TRBJ1-2; D not certain. Between the trimmed V and J ends, which lost 0 bases and 5 bases, there was a span of 10 bases. This CDR3 spans 14 amino acids. Germline V gene lookup returns CDR1 LGHNA and CDR2 YSLEER. CDR3 sequence: CASSQDFPTYGYTF. The CDR3 region has the DNA TGCGCCAGCAGCCAAGATTTCCCGACTTATGGCTACACCTTC.

This chain connects TRBV28 to TRBJ1-3, with 7 bases fitting TRBD1. V dropped 6 bases and J dropped 4; count of bases not matched to a gene: 6. CDR1 MDHEN and CDR2 SYDVKM come from the germline V gene. This CDR3 has 14 residues. As DNA, the CDR3 is TGTGCCAGCAGAACACAGGGGTACGGAAACACCATATATTTT. Its translation: CASRTQGYGNTIYF.

The chain is built from TRBV9 and TRBJ2-2; D is perhaps TRBD2 (5 bases). Germline CDR1 is SGDLS and CDR2 is YYNGEE. CDR3 size: 14 residues. V was cut by 4 bases and J by 7 bases, with 14 bases left in between. In DNA, the CDR3 is TGTGCCAGCAGCTCCGGTCGGGGTGTCGGGGAGCTGTTTTTT. As protein: CASSSGRGVGELFF. Combining the CDR3 with reference TRBV9 and TRBJ2-2 gives the whole variable domain DSGVTQTPKHLITATGQRVTLRCSPRSGDLSVYWYQQSLDQGLQFLIQYYNGEERAKGNILERFSAQQFPDLHSELNLSSLELGDSALYFCASSSGRGVGELFFGEGSRLTVL.

This clone has just one count. The chain combines TRBV10-2 with TRBJ1-1; D remains unclear. The V and J ends lost 2 bases and 2 bases respectively, with 9 bases between them. The CDR3 is 14 amino acids. The germline V gene encodes CDR1 WSHSY and CDR2 SAAADI. The CDR3 is CASSEIGVNTEAFF. DNA for the CDR3: TGCGCCAGCAGTGAGATTGGAGTCAACACTGAAGCTTTCTTT.

The chain links TRBV11-1 to TRBJ2-5; D unresolved. This CDR3 region has 13 residues. CDR1 SGHAT and CDR2 FQDESV come from the germline V gene (reference sequence). With 0 bases removed from V and 5 bases from J, the gap between germline ends came to 7 bases. CDR3 nucleotides: TGTGCCAGCAGCTTAGCTGGCAGGGAGACCCAGTACTTC. Translation gives CASSLAGRETQYF.

The chain combines TRBV27 with TRBJ1-2; 7 positions match TRBD1. The junction had 5 bases not matched to a gene; V was cut back by 8 bases and J by 2 bases. CDR1 MNHEY and CDR2 SMNVEV come from the germline V gene (reference sequence). The CDR3 runs to 13 residues. CDR3 in DNA: TGTGCCAGCCAAAAACAGGGGAACTATGGCTACACCTTC. Its translation: CASQKQGNYGYTF.

This CDR3 reads CASSPSHEGGDEQYF. The CDR3 coding sequence is TGTGCCAGCTCACCGAGCCACGAGGGGGGGGACGAGCAGTACTTC. The chain joins TRBV18 to TRBJ2-7, with D possibly TRBD2 on 7 matching bases. CDR3 size: 15 residues. The V and J ends lost 3 bases and 5 bases respectively, with 17 bases between them. Per germline, CDR1 KGHSH and CDR2 LQKENI.

This clone was seen only once. The chain has TRBV11-2 and TRBJ2-2, with 9 bases fitting TRBD1. The V segment lost 5 bases and the J segment 2 bases; nucleotides outside the gene matches: 3. This CDR3 region has 15 residues. CDR1 SGHAT and CDR2 FQNNGV come from the germline V gene. The CDR3 DNA reads as TGTGCCAGCAGCCGGGACAGGGTCAACACCGGGGAGCTGTTTTTT. Translated, it gives CASSRDRVNTGELFF.

The chain joins TRBV7-3 to TRBJ1-1; TRBD1 matches 7 bases. The CDR3 is 14 residues long. V trimming: 5 bases; J trimming: 8 bases; junction bases outside the gene matches: 11. Germline lookup yields CDR1 SGHTA and CDR2 FQGTGA. CDR3 protein: CASSHGDRQTEAFF. The CDR3 coding sequence is TGTGCCAGCAGCCACGGGGACAGACAAACAGAAGCTTTCTTT.

The rearrangement joins TRBV11-3 to TRBJ2-2, with 7 bases matching TRBD1. CDR1 and CDR2 (germline): SGHNT, YENEEA. CDR3 length equals 15 residues. J lost 4 bases, V lost 1 base, and 3 bases had no gene match. The CDR3 bases are TGTGCCAGCAGCTTAGGACAGGGTCGCACCGGGGAGCTGTTTTTT. Translated, it gives CASSLGQGRTGELFF.

The rearrangement links TRBV7-2 to TRBJ2-3, with D uncertain. Germline loops: CDR1 SGHTA, CDR2 FQGNSA. V gave up 0 bases and J gave up 0 bases, with 7 bases separating them. This CDR3 region has 15 residues. The CDR3 region is CASSLAYSSTDTQYF. Written as DNA, the CDR3 is TGTGCCAGCAGCTTAGCTTACAGTAGCACAGATACGCAGTATTTT.

This clone was counted a single time. The chain carries TRBV5-8 and TRBJ2-7; D possibly corresponds to TRBD1 (6 bases). CDR3 size: 14 residues. CDR1 SGHTS and CDR2 YDEGEE come from the germline V gene. V lost 7 bases, J lost 6 bases, and 20 bases lay in between. The CDR3 DNA follows: TGTGCCAGCGGCCCAAGAATTCAGGGGTCCGAGCAGTACTTC. Its translation: CASGPRIQGSEQYF.

This clone was observed a few times. The V call is TRBV4-3, the J call TRBJ1-2; D ambiguous. V was cut by 4 bases and J by 0 bases, with 12 bases left in between. Germline values: CDR1 LGHNA, CDR2 YSLEER. The CDR3 loop spans 15 amino acids. In DNA, the CDR3 is TGCGCCAGCAGCCCCTTACACGGGGCTAACTATGGCTACACCTTC. Its translation: CASSPLHGANYGYTF.

The chain employs TRBV7-9 and TRBJ2-1; no definite D call. In germline, CDR1 is SEHNR, CDR2 FQNEAQ (reference sequence). This CDR3 has 16 residues. V was cut by 2 bases and J by 1 base, with 12 bases left in between. In DNA form, the CDR3 reads TGTGCCAGCAGCTTAACAATCGGCGGTTCCTACAATGAGCAGTTCTTC. Its protein product is CASSLTIGGSYNEQFF.

The chain links TRBV27 to TRBJ1-1; TRBD1 matches at 7 bases. V shed 5 bases, J shed 0 bases, and the junction held 6 bases outside the gene matches. Germline V lookup: CDR1 MNHEY, CDR2 SMNVEV (reference sequence). The CDR3 length is 15 residues. In DNA, the CDR3 is TGTGCCAGCAGTCCCCTGGGACAGATGAACACTGAAGCTTTCTTT. Its protein product is CASSPLGQMNTEAFF.

V usage is TRBV7-6 and J usage is TRBJ2-7; TRBD2 matches at 16 bases. V lost 4 bases, J lost 3 bases, and 6 bases stayed unmatched. The CDR3 extends over 17 amino acids. Germline CDR1 and CDR2: SGHVS and FNYEAQ. The CDR3 loop reads CASSSGTSGRAGYEQYF. The CDR3 region has the DNA TGTGCCAGCAGCTCAGGGACTAGCGGGAGGGCCGGCTACGAGCAGTACTTC.

The chain is built from TRBV6-5 and TRBJ1-6; 8 nucleotides align to TRBD1. Per germline, CDR1 MNHEY and CDR2 SVGAGI. The V gene end was trimmed by 2 bases and the J gene end by 9 bases; junction bases not matched to a gene: 9. CDR3 length: 16 residues. The DNA for the CDR3 is TGTGCCAGCAGTTACAGCCAACAGGGGGGTAGTTCACCCCTCCACTTT. This gives the protein CASSYSQQGGSSPLHF.

This chain links TRBV28 with TRBJ1-3; 8 bases agree with TRBD1. Per the germline V gene, CDR1 is MDHEN and CDR2 is SYDVKM. The CDR3 spans 14 residues. V shed 8 bases, J shed 1 base, and the junction held 4 bases outside the gene matches. The CDR3 here is CASGTGDSGNTIYF. The CDR3 bases are TGTGCCAGCGGGACAGGAGATTCTGGAAACACCATATATTTT. The full variable domain, with the rest looked up from reference TRBV28 and TRBJ1-3, is DVKVTQSSRYLVKRTGEKVFLECVQDMDHENMFWYRQDPGLGLRLIYFSYDVKMKEKGDIPEGYSVSREKKERFSLILESASTNQTSMYLCASGTGDSGNTIYFGEGSWLTVV.